Shown below are 30 T cell receptor beta chains from a single sample sequenced in a study of cytotoxic CD8 clonotypes in ibrutinib-treated CLL. Profiled with immunoSEQ multiplex PCR; TCRdb holds only in-frame clones, not every one. The sample consists of about 40,000 clones, 60% to 75% of them appearing once. The sequences come from PBMCs, collected at disease progression, from a patient treated with ibrutinib. These receptors came from a human donor with chronic lymphocytic leukemia.

The V gene is TRBV11-3, the J gene TRBJ2-3; D unclear. Trimming took off 1 base at V and 2 bases at J, with 10 bases between the two ends. The CDR3 consists of 15 residues. Germline CDR1 reads SGHNT; CDR2 reads YENEEA. The CDR3 DNA sequence: TGTGCCAGCAGCTTAGGAGTCACTAACACAGATACGCAGTATTTT. It encodes CASSLGVTNTDTQYF. The variable domain in full, with the rest retrieved from reference TRBV11-3 and TRBJ2-3, is EAGVVQSPRYKIIEKKQPVAFWCNPISGHNTLYWYLQNLGQGPELLIRYENEEAVDDSQLPKDRFSAERLKGVDSTLKIQPAELGDSAVYLCASSLGVTNTDTQYFGPGTRLTVL.

This rearrangement joins TRBV7-9 to TRBJ1-5; D is unclear. Germline CDR1 is SEHNR and CDR2 is FQNEAQ (reference sequence). This CDR3 is 15 amino acids long. V was pared by 2 bases and J by 3 bases, with 11 bases between. The CDR3 reads CASSLMSDSNQPQHF. Here the CDR3 DNA reads TGTGCCAGCAGCTTAATGTCAGACTCCAATCAGCCCCAGCATTTT. The entire variable domain, with the rest obtained from reference TRBV7-9 and TRBJ1-5, is as follows: DTGVSQNPRHKITKRGQNVTFRCDPISEHNRLYWYRQTLGQGPEFLTYFQNEAQLEKSRLLSDRFSAERPKGSFSTLEIQRTEQGDSAMYLCASSLMSDSNQPQHFGDGTRLSIL.

The chain has TRBV2 and TRBJ1-5; D unclear. CDR1 is SNHLY and CDR2 is FYNNEI in the germline V gene. The CDR3 is 15 amino acids. V was pared by 3 bases and J by 6 bases, with 15 bases between. Written as DNA, the CDR3 is TGTGCCAGCAGTGAGCTACCCAAAGCTGGTCAGCCCCAGCATTTT. The encoded protein is CASSELPKAGQPQHF.

J is TRBJ1-1 and V is TRBV18; no firm D call. Germline CDR1 is KGHSH and CDR2 is LQKENI. The V and J ends lost 6 bases and 4 bases respectively, with 12 bases between them. The CDR3 has 13 residues. CDR3 in DNA: TGTGCCAGCTCCCCCGGGGAGGGCACTGAAGCTTTCTTT. Protein product: CASSPGEGTEAFF.

J is TRBJ1-2 and V is TRBV18, with D uncertain. Trimming stripped 2 bases from V and 4 bases from J, with 11 bases between. Germline CDR1 reads KGHSH; CDR2 reads LQKENI. The CDR3 covers 14 residues. CDR3 protein: CASSPDPWGYGYTF. CDR3 nucleotide sequence: TGTGCCAGCTCACCAGATCCTTGGGGCTATGGCTACACCTTC.

Here the CDR3 DNA reads TGTGCCAGCAGCTTTGAACGCCCCCACAATGAGCAGTTCTTC. It translates to CASSFERPHNEQFF. The chain carries TRBV5-8 and TRBJ2-1; D remains ambiguous. The V gene lost 2 bases and the J gene lost 5 bases, with 11 bases spanning the gap. Germline V lookup: CDR1 SGHTS, CDR2 YDEGEE. This CDR3 contains 14 residues.

This chain links TRBV13 with TRBJ2-2, with TRBD2 matching over 7 bases. Losses at the gene ends were 5 bases for V and 6 bases for J; bases not matched to a gene: 6. Per germline, CDR1 PRHDT and CDR2 FYEKMQ (reference sequence). The CDR3 is 14 residues long. CDR3 in DNA: TGTGCCAGCAGCCGCGGGAGACCCGCCGGGGAGCTGTTTTTT. Its protein product is CASSRGRPAGELFF. The full variable domain, in which reference TRBV13 and TRBJ2-2 provide the parts outside the CDR3, is AAGVIQSPRHLIKEKRETATLKCYPIPRHDTVYWYQQGPGQDPQFLISFYEKMQSDKGSIPDRFSAQQFSDYHSELNMSSLELGDSALYFCASSRGRPAGELFFGEGSRLTVL.

This clone has just a few counts. The chain employs TRBV7-8 and TRBJ1-4; no clear D gene. V lost 1 base, J lost 2 bases, and 5 bases lay in between. The CDR3 totals 14 residues. Germline CDR1 SGHVS, CDR2 FQNEAQ. The chain's CDR3 is CASSLVWTNEKLFF. The CDR3 DNA reads TGTGCCAGCAGCTTAGTTTGGACTAATGAAAAACTGTTTTTT.

The chain combines TRBV18 with TRBJ1-3; possible D gene TRBD1, 5 bases. Per the germline V gene, CDR1 is KGHSH and CDR2 is LQKENI. This CDR3 contains 20 residues. V gave up 3 bases and J gave up 0 bases, with 24 bases separating them. CDR3: CASSPSAGSGTDSSGNTIYF. The CDR3 DNA follows: TGTGCCAGCTCACCCAGCGCCGGCTCAGGGACCGACTCCTCTGGAAACACCATATATTTT.

CDR3 sequence: CAGALGDTQYF. In DNA form, the CDR3 reads TGTGCCGGGGCCCTCGGGGATACGCAGTATTTT. The chain links TRBV6-1 to TRBJ2-3; D might be TRBD1 (5 bases). Germline V gives CDR1 MNHNS, CDR2 SASEGT. This CDR3 has 11 amino acids. With 11 bases removed from V and 6 bases from J, the gap between germline ends came to 12 bases.

This clone was observed a few times. The V and J genes are TRBV18 and TRBJ2-5; TRBD2 agrees at 7 bases. The CDR3 spans 14 residues. The V segment lost 3 bases and the J segment 2 bases; nucleotides outside the gene matches: 3. Germline values: CDR1 KGHSH, CDR2 LQKENI. The CDR3 loop reads CASSPQGLQETQYF. CDR3 nucleotides: TGTGCCAGCTCACCCCAGGGACTACAAGAGACCCAGTACTTC.

This chain uses TRBV28 with TRBJ1-5, with D maybe TRBD1 (6 bases). The CDR3 length is 15 residues. Per the germline V gene, CDR1 is MDHEN and CDR2 is SYDVKM. V was cut by 4 bases and J by 5 bases, with 15 bases left in between. Here the CDR3 DNA reads TGTGCCAGCAGTTCCCCCCAGGGGAGGGATCAGCCCCAGCATTTT. Amino acid sequence: CASSSPQGRDQPQHF.

This clone occurred once. V is TRBV2 and J is TRBJ1-2; D is ambiguous. From germline, CDR1 is SNHLY and CDR2 FYNNEI. V was pared by 7 bases and J by 2 bases, with 14 bases between. This CDR3 has 14 residues. In DNA, the CDR3 is TGTGCCAGCAAGAACGGAGGCAGGAACTATGGCTACACCTTC. This codes for CASKNGGRNYGYTF.

The chain is built from TRBV11-1 and TRBJ2-1; the match to TRBD1 covers 8 bases. The V gene end was trimmed by 6 bases and the J gene end by 7 bases; junction bases not matched to a gene: 5. The CDR3 covers 13 residues. Germline assignment: CDR1 SGHAT and CDR2 FQDESV (reference sequence). CDR3 sequence: CASSFDRGNEQFF. Written as DNA, the CDR3 is TGTGCCAGCAGTTTTGACAGGGGAAATGAGCAGTTCTTC.

The chain has TRBV28 and TRBJ2-7; the match to TRBD2 covers 9 bases. The length of the CDR3 is 14 residues. CDR1 MDHEN and CDR2 SYDVKM come from the germline V gene. Trimming removed 3 bases from V and 1 base from J; junction bases left unmatched: 1. CDR3: CASSLTSGSYEQYF. The CDR3 DNA reads TGTGCCAGCAGTTTGACTAGCGGATCCTACGAGCAGTACTTC.

Notes on this clone: An end of the junction does not agree with germline; a read error may underlie this. The gene calls are TRBV5-8 and TRBJ1-5; D is unresolved. The CDR3 has 13 amino acids. Germline V gene data show CDR1 as SGHTS and CDR2 as YDEGEE. The CDR3 spells CASTKRDPKGGIF. In nucleotides, the CDR3 is TGTGCCAGCACCAAACGGGATCCAAAGGGCGGGATTTTT.

This clone was seen just once. The V gene is TRBV18, the J gene TRBJ2-5, with no clear D. V lost 1 base and J 5 bases, leaving 14 bases between the germline ends. The germline V gene has CDR1 KGHSH and CDR2 LQKENI. The CDR3 contains 15 residues. The CDR3 spells CASSPQESAKETQYF. CDR3 nucleotide sequence: TGTGCCAGCTCACCACAGGAATCGGCTAAGGAGACCCAGTACTTC.

The gene calls are TRBV6-5 and TRBJ2-2; either TRBD1 or TRBD2 may supply D (5 bases each). Trimming took 6 bases from V and 2 from J, leaving 10 bases between them. CDR1 MNHEY and CDR2 SVGAGI come from the germline V gene. CDR3 length: 14 amino acids. In nucleotides, the CDR3 is TGTGCCAGCAGCCGGGACCCAAACACCGGGGAGCTGTTTTTT. The encoded protein is CASSRDPNTGELFF.

This clone turned up a few times. This chain uses TRBV6-4 with TRBJ2-2; the D is unclear. Per germline, CDR1 MRHNA and CDR2 SNTAGT. The CDR3 is 11 amino acids. Trimming took 3 bases from V and 7 from J, leaving 3 bases between them. The CDR3 protein is CASSEGGELFF. For the CDR3, the DNA is TGTGCCAGCAGTGAGGGCGGGGAGCTGTTTTTT.

Worth noting for this clone: One end of the junction varies from germline; a read error may be responsible. The chain is built from TRBV6-1 and TRBJ2-4, with D perhaps assigned TRBD1 or TRBD2 (6 bases each). CDR3 length: 14 amino acids. Germline V gene data show CDR1 as MNHNS and CDR2 as SASEGT. CDR3 sequence: CASSEGGTKNIQYF. The CDR3 DNA reads as TGTGCCAGCAGCGAAGGGGGGACCAAAAACATTCAGTACTTC.

The rearrangement uses TRBV5-4 and TRBJ1-2; possible D gene TRBD1, 5 bases. V was cut by 0 bases and J by 8 bases, with 11 bases left in between. Germline V gene sequence: CDR1 SGHNT, CDR2 YYREEE (reference sequence). The CDR3 sequence is 13 residues long. The CDR3 region has the DNA TGTGCCAGCAGCTTGGGAGGGGCCCCGGGCTACACCTTC. Amino acids: CASSLGGAPGYTF.

The CDR3 loop is CASSHGQVGQETQYF. The CDR3 DNA is TGTGCCAGCAGCCACGGACAGGTTGGTCAAGAGACCCAGTACTTC. The chain links TRBV11-3 to TRBJ2-5; 7 bases line up with TRBD1. Germline assignment: CDR1 SGHNT and CDR2 YENEEA. V lost 5 bases, J lost 2 bases, and 8 bases stayed unmatched. The CDR3 is made up of 15 amino acids.

Written as DNA, the CDR3 is TGCGCCAGCAGCTTCCCGGGACTCCACAATGAGCAGTTCTTC. This sequence encodes CASSFPGLHNEQFF. V and J are TRBV5-1 and TRBJ2-1, with D possibly TRBD2 on 6 matching bases. The CDR3 length is 14 residues. CDR1 is SGHRS, CDR2 YFSETQ, per germline. Deletions cut 2 bases from V and 5 bases from J, with 11 bases between.

The chain employs TRBV18 and TRBJ2-5; D is unresolved. CDR1 is KGHSH, CDR2 LQKENI, per germline. This CDR3 is built from 14 residues. Trimming stripped 0 bases from V and 1 base from J, with 6 bases between. CDR3 DNA sequence: TGTGCCAGCTCACCACCAGGAATCCAAGAGACCCAGTACTTC. Translating gives CASSPPGIQETQYF.

As to this clone: The junction differs from germline at one of its ends, possibly a read error. This chain uses TRBV2 with TRBJ1-2, with D unresolved. This CDR3 is built from 13 residues. Germline V CDR1 and CDR2: SNHLY, FYNNEI. CDR3 coding DNA: TGTGCCAGCAGGGAAGACGGGAACTATGGCTACACCTTC. Amino acid sequence: CASREDGNYGYTF. Full variable domain (remainder filled in from reference TRBV2 and TRBJ1-2): EPEVTQTPSHQVTQMGQEVILRCVPISNHLYFYWYRQILGQKVEFLVSFYNNEISEKSEIFDDQFSVERPDGSNFTLKIRSTKLEDSAMYFCASREDGNYGYTFGSGTRLTVV.

J is TRBJ1-2 and V is TRBV29-1; no reliable D call. The V and J ends lost 0 bases and 2 bases respectively, with 4 bases between them. Germline V gene sequence: CDR1 SQVTM, CDR2 ANQGSEA. The CDR3 sequence is 12 residues long. The CDR3 protein is CSVEDRNYGYTF. In DNA, the CDR3 is TGCAGCGTTGAAGACAGGAACTATGGCTACACCTTC.

The CDR3 bases are TGCGCCAGCAGCCAAGGGCTAGCGGGAGCCGTATACGAGCAGTACTTC. Translating it yields CASSQGLAGAVYEQYF. The chain combines TRBV4-1 with TRBJ2-7, with 10 positions matching TRBD2. J was trimmed by 4 bases and V by 1 base; bases with no gene match: 7. Per the germline V gene, CDR1 is MGHRA and CDR2 is YSYEKL. The CDR3 runs 16 residues.

The rearrangement joins TRBV2 to TRBJ2-7, with 14 bases aligning to TRBD2. The trim removed 6 bases at V and 2 bases at J, leaving 3 bases unmatched. The CDR3 contains 15 residues. CDR1 is SNHLY and CDR2 is FYNNEI in the germline V gene. CDR3 coding DNA: TGTGCCAGCAGGGAGACTAGCGGGAGGGCCTACGAGCAGTACTTC. Translating it yields CASRETSGRAYEQYF.

In DNA, the CDR3 is TGTGCCAGCAGCCTAACGACGGAGATGTACCAAGAGACCCAGTACTTC. Amino acids: CASSLTTEMYQETQYF. V usage is TRBV9 and J usage is TRBJ2-5; no reliable D call. Trimming cost V 4 bases and J 0 bases, with 16 bases left between them. CDR3 length: 16 residues. Germline CDR1 and CDR2: SGDLS and YYNGEE.

The sample holds a few counts of this clone. The gene calls are TRBV28 and TRBJ1-5; D is undetermined. The CDR3 has 15 residues. Trimming shortened V by 4 bases and J by 2 bases, and 12 bases separated the two germline ends. Germline V gene sequence: CDR1 MDHEN, CDR2 SYDVKM. The CDR3 region has the DNA TGTGCCAGCAGTTCGGACTTAGGTGGCAATCAGCCCCAGCATTTT. This gives the protein CASSSDLGGNQPQHF.